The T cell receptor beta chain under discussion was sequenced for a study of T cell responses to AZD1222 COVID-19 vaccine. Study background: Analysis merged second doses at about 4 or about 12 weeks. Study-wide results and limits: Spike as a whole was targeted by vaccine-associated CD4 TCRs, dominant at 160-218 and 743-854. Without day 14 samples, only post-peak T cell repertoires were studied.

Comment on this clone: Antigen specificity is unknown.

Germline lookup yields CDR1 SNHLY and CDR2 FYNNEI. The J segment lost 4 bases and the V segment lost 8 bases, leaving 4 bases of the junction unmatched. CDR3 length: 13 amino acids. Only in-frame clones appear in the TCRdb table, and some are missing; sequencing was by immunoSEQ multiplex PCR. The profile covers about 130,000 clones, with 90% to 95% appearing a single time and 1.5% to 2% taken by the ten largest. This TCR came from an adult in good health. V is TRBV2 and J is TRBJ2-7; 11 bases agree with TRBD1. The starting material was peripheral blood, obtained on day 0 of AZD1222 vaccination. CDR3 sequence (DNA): TGTGCCAGCTCCGGGACAGGGGGATACGAGCAGTACTTC. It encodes CASSGTGGYEQYF.